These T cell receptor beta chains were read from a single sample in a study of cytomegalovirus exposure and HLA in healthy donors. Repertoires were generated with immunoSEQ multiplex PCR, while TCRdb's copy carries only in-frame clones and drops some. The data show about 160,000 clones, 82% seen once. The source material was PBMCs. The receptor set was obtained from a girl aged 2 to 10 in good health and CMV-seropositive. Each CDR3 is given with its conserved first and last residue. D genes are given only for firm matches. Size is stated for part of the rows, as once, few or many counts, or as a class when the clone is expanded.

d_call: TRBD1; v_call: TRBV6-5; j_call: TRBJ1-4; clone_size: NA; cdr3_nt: TGTGCCAGCAGTCTGGACAGGGGAAGGGAAAAACTGTTTTTT; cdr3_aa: CASSLDRGREKLFF
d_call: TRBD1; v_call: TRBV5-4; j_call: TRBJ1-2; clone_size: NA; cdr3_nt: TGTGCCAGCAGCTTAACAGGGGATTATAGCTACACCTTC; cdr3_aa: CASSLTGDYSYTF
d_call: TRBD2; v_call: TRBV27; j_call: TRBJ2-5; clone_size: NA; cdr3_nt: TGTGCCAGCAGTGATAGGGGCGGGAGGGCGAAAGAGACCCAGTACTTC; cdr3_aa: CASSDRGGRAKETQYF
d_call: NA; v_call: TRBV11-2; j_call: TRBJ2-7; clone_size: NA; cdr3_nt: TGTGCCAGCAGCTTACTGAGCACCGAGCAGTACTTC; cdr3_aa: CASSLLSTEQYF
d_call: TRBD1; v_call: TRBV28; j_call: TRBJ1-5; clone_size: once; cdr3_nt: TGTGCCAGCAGTTTAGGGACAGGGAGCCCTCAGCCCCAGCATTTT; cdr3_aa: CASSLGTGSPQPQHF
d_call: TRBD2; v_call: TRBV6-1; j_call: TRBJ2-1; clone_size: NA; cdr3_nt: TGTGCCAGCAGAACCTTAGCGGGCTCCTACAATGAGCAGTTCTTC; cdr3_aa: CASRTLAGSYNEQFF
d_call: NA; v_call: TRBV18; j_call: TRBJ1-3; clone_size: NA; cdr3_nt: TGTGCCAGCTCACCACCTAGAGGAAACACCATATATTTT; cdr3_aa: CASSPPRGNTIYF
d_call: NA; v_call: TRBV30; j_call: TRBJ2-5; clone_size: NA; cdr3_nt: TGTGCCTGGAGCAGGGGAGAGACCCAGTACTTC; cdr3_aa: CAWSRGETQYF
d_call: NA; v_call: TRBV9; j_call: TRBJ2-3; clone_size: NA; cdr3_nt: TGTGCCAGCAGCGCTGCCCGGGGAGATACGCAGTATTTT; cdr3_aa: CASSAARGDTQYF
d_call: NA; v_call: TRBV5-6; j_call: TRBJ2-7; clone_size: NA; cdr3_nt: TGTGCCAGCAGCTTGCGGGAGGGGGCCGAGCAGTACTTC; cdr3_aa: CASSLREGAEQYF
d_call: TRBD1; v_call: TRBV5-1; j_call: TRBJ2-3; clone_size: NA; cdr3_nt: TGCGCCAGCAGCTTGTACAGGGGTCCCACAGATACGCAGTATTTT; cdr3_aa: CASSLYRGPTDTQYF
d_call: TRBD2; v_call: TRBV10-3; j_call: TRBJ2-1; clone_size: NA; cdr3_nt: TGTGCCATCAAGAGCGGGAGTACAACCTCCTACAATGAGCAGTTCTTC; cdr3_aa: CAIKSGSTTSYNEQFF
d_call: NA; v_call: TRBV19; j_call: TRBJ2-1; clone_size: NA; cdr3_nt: TGTGCCAGTAGTAGTATTGCCCCCCGCGGGGGCGCATTCTACAATGAGCAGTTCTTC; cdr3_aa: CASSSIAPRGGAFYNEQFF
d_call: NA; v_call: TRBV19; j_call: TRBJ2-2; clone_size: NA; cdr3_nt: TGTGCCAGTAGTGAGCGGGTGGACACCGGGGAGCTGTTTTTT; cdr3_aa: CASSERVDTGELFF
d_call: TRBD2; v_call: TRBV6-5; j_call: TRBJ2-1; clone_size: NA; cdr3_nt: TGTGCCACCCAACTAGCGGGAGAGTACAATGAGCAGTTCTTC; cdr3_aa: CATQLAGEYNEQFF
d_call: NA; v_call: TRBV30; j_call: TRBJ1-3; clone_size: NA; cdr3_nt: TGTGCCTGCCGTAGGACAGCCGTCTCTGGAAACACCATATATTTT; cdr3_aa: CACRRTAVSGNTIYF
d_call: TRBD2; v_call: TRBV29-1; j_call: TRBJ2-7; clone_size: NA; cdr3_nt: TGCAGCGTTGAAAGTGGGCCGGCGGGAGCGGAGCAGTACTTC; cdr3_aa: CSVESGPAGAEQYF
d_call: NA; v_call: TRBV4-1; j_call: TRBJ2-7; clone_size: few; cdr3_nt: TGCGCCAGCAGCCAACTACAGGGCCCGTACGAGCAGTACTTC; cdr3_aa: CASSQLQGPYEQYF
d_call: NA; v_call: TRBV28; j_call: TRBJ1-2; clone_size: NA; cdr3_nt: TGTGCCAGCAGAGCCAGGGAGGATGGCTATGGCTACACCTTC; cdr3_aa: CASRAREDGYGYTF
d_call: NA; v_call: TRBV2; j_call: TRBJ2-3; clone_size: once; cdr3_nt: TGTGCCAGCAGTGACGGCTGGGGACTGGGAGATACGCAGTATTTT; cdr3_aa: CASSDGWGLGDTQYF
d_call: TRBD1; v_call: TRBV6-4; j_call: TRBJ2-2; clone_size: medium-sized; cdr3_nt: TGTGCCAGCAGTGGGACAGGGGGCGACACCGGGGAGCTGTTTTTT; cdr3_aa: CASSGTGGDTGELFF
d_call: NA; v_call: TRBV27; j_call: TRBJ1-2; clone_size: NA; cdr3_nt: TGTGCCAGCAGAGGGACGGGGACGCGACTGGGAGGCGCCACCTTC; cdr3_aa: CASRGTGTRLGGATF
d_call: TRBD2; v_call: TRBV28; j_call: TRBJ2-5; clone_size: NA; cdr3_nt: TGTGCCAGCAGTTTATGGCGGGAGGTCCAAGAGACCCAGTACTTC; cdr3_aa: CASSLWREVQETQYF
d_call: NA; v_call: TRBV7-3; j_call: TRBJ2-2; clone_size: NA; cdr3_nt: TGTGCCAGCAGCTTAAACAGTCCCGCGAACACCGGGGAGCTGTTTTTT; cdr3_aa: CASSLNSPANTGELFF
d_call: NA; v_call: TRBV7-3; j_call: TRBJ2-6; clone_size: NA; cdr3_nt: TGTGCCAGCAGCTCGAAAGGGGGGGACGGGGCCAACGTCCTGACTTTC; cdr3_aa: CASSSKGGDGANVLTF
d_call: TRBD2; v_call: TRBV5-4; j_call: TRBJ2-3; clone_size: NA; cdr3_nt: TGTGCCAGCACCCCTGGGGGGGTAAGCCCTTTTGGAGATACGCAGTATTTT; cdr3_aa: CASTPGGVSPFGDTQYF
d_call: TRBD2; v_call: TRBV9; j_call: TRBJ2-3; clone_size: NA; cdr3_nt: TGTGCCAGCAGCTCCCGGACTAGCGGGAGGTGGAGCACAGATACGCAGTATTTT; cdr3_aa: CASSSRTSGRWSTDTQYF
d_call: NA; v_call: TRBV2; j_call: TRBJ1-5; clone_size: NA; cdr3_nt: TGTGCCAGCAGTGAACAGGGTGGCAATCAGCCCCAGCATTTT; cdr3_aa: CASSEQGGNQPQHF
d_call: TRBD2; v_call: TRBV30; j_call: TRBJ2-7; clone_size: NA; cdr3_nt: TGTGCCTGGAGTGTAGGCCCCGGGAAGCGGGAGGGCCACGAGCAGTACTTC; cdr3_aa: CAWSVGPGKREGHEQYF
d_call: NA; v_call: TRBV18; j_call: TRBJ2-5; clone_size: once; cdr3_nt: TGTGCCAGCTCACCGAGGGAGACCCAGTACTTC; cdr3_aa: CASSPRETQYF
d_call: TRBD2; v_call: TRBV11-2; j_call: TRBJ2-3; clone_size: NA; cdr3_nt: TGTGCCAGCAGCCATGGACTAGCGGGAGCAAAAGATACGCAGTATTTT; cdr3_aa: CASSHGLAGAKDTQYF
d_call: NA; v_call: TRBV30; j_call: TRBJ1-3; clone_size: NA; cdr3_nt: TGTGCCTGGAGTAGCGGGTTCGGAAACACCATATATTTT; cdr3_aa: CAWSSGFGNTIYF
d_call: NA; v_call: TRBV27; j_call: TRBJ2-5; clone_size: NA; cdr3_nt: TGTGCCAGCAGTGGACTCCAAGAGACCCAGTACTTC; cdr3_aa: CASSGLQETQYF
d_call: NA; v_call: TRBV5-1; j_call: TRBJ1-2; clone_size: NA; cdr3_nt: TGCGCCAGCAGCCCAAACATAAGAAACTATGGCTACACCTTC; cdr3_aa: CASSPNIRNYGYTF
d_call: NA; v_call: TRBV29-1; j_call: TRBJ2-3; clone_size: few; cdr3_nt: TGCAGCGCCGCGGGACCTTTAGGGCGACGCTCCACAGATACGCAGTATTTT; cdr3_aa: CSAAGPLGRRSTDTQYF
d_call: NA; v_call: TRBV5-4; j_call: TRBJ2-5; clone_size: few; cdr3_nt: TGTGCCAGCAGCTTGGGAACGGGAGAGCAAGAGACCCAGTACTTC; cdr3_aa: CASSLGTGEQETQYF
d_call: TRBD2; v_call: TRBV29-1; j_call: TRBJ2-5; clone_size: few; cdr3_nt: TGCAGCGTTGCGCCGGGACTAGCGGGGGAGACCCAGTACTTC; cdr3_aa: CSVAPGLAGETQYF
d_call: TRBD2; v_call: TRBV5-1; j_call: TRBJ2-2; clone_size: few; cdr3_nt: TGCGCCAGCAGCTTTGAGTCGGGACTAGCGGAAAACACCGGGGAGCTGTTTTTT; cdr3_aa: CASSFESGLAENTGELFF
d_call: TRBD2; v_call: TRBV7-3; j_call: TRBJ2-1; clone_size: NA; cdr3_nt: TGTGCCAGCAGCTTAGCAGGACTAGCGTATAATGAGCAGTTCTTC; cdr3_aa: CASSLAGLAYNEQFF
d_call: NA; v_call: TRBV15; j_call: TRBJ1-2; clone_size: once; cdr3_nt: TGTGCCACCAGCAGAGATCGGAGGGATGGCTACACCTTC; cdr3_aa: CATSRDRRDGYTF
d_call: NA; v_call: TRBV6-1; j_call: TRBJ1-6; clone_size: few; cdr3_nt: TGTGCCAGCAGCGGGGGGGTCGGAAGAAATTCACCCCTCCACTTT; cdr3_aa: CASSGGVGRNSPLHF
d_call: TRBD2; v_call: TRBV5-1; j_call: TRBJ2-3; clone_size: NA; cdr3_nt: TGCGCCAGCAGCCTGATGGCGACCGGGGGGGCAGATACGCAGTATTTT; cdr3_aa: CASSLMATGGADTQYF
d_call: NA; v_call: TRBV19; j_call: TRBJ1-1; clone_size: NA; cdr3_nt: TGTGCCAGTAGTATACAGGGAGGGAACACTGAAGCTTTCTTT; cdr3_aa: CASSIQGGNTEAFF
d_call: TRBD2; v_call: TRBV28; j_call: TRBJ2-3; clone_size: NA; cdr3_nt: TGTGCCAGCAGTTTAGCGGGAGGGCACACAGATACGCAGTATTTT; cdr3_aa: CASSLAGGHTDTQYF
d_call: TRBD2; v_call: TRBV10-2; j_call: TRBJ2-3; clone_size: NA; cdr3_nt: TGCGCCAGCAGTGGATTTAGCGGGATGAAGTCAGATACGCAGTATTTT; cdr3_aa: CASSGFSGMKSDTQYF
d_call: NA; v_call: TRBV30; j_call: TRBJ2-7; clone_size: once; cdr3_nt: TGTGCCTGGACCACAGGGACCTCCCCCTACGAGCAGTACTTC; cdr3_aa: CAWTTGTSPYEQYF